This T cell receptor beta chain originates from a study of cytomegalovirus exposure and HLA in healthy donors. Both 60 Vbeta primers and 13 Jbeta primers went into the PCR. Repertoires were generated with immunoSEQ multiplex PCR, while TCRdb's copy carries only in-frame clones and drops some. The data contain about 160,000 clones, around 85% of them singletons. V gave up 7 bases and J gave up 5 bases, with 14 bases separating them. The CDR3 is 13 residues long. Germline V gene lookup returns CDR1 LNHDA and CDR2 SQIVND (reference sequence). Sequences were obtained from PBMCs. The rearrangement uses TRBV19 and TRBJ1-2; D is unresolved. The clonotype was recovered from a woman aged 25 to 39 in good health and CMV-seronegative. The CDR3 coding sequence is TGTGCCAGTACTCCCGACACGATGTATGGCTACACCTTC. It translates to CASTPDTMYGYTF. Using reference TRBV19 and TRBJ1-2 for the parts outside the CDR3, the full variable domain is DGGITQSPKYLFRKEGQNVTLSCEQNLNHDAMYWYRQDPGQGLRLIYYSQIVNDFQKGDIAEGYSVSREKKESFPLTVTSAQKNPTAFYLCASTPDTMYGYTFGSGTRLTVV.